These 30 T cell receptor beta chains were sequenced from one sample in a study of T-cell reconstitution after alpha-beta-depleted transplantation in children. Preparation of the TCRbeta library involved a method that used unique molecular identifiers. TCRdb re-called the PCR reads with MiXCR, one entry per CDR3 protein. The data show 450,000 to 600,000 distinct CDR3 sequences, with about 10% seen just once and around 2% held by the top ten. The sequenced sample was PBMCs, obtained before TCRalphabeta/CD19-depleted stem cell transplant. The receptors originated from a child younger than 10 with inherited bone marrow failure, due to receive a stem cell transplant.

On this clonotype itself: A much larger clonotype is one base distant, so this may be a read error. As DNA, the CDR3 is TGCAGCGTGTTGCGACTAGCGGGACTAGGGACAAATACGCAGTATTTT. This encodes CSVLRLAGLGTNTQYF. The chain recombines TRBV29-1 with TRBJ2-3, with TRBD2 identical over 11 bases. V trimming: 6 bases; J trimming: 7 bases; junction bases outside the gene matches: 15. The CDR3 is 16 residues long. The V gene's germline CDR1 is SQVTM and CDR2 ANQGSEA.

This clonotype was counted only a few times. The junction departs from the called germline gene at one end, perhaps through a read error. V is TRBV29-1 and J is TRBJ1-6; tentatively, D is TRBD1 (5 bases). The CDR3 runs 12 residues. Per the germline V gene, CDR1 is SQVTM and CDR2 is ANQGSEA. CDR3 region: CCVQYGTSPLHF. In DNA, the CDR3 is TGCTGCGTTCAATATGGGACTTCACCCCTCCACTTT.

The V gene is TRBV30, the J gene TRBJ2-2, with 10 nucleotides matching TRBD2. This CDR3 has 14 residues. Germline loops: CDR1 GTSNPN, CDR2 SVGIG (reference sequence). The junction had 7 bases not matched to a gene; V was cut back by 5 bases and J by 7 bases. CDR3 in DNA: TGTGCCTGGTCCCTGGGACTAGCGTTCGGGGAGCTGTTTTTT. Its protein product is CAWSLGLAFGELFF.

This clonotype was picked up many times. This chain uses TRBV4-2 with TRBJ2-2, with a weak D call TRBD2 (6 bases). The length of the CDR3 is 15 residues. Trimming removed 4 bases from V and 0 bases from J, with 9 bases in between. Per germline, CDR1 LGHNA and CDR2 YNFKEQ. The chain's CDR3 is CASSRGTSNTGELFF. The CDR3 DNA follows: TGTGCCAGCAGCCGCGGGACTTCGAACACCGGGGAGCTGTTTTTT.

This clonotype appeared many times. This sequence joins TRBV3-1 and TRBJ2-1; D is perhaps TRBD1 (5 bases). Trimming took 3 bases from V and 10 from J, leaving 10 bases between them. The CDR3 spans 12 residues. Germline values: CDR1 LGHDT, CDR2 YNNKEL (reference sequence). CDR3 loop: CASSQGKGEQFF. The DNA for the CDR3 is TGTGCCAGCAGCCAGGGAAAGGGGGAGCAGTTCTTC.

J is TRBJ2-7 and V is TRBV7-9; possibly TRBD2 for D (6 bases). Per the germline V gene, CDR1 is SEHNR and CDR2 is FQNEAQ (reference sequence). Trimming removed 1 base at V and 3 bases at J, with 13 bases between. The CDR3 is 15 residues long. CDR3 sequence reads: CASSLVSGDGYEQYF. CDR3 DNA: TGTGCCAGCAGCTTAGTTTCGGGGGACGGCTACGAGCAGTACTTC.

The chain is built from TRBV29-1 and TRBJ1-4; tentative D call: TRBD1 (6 bases). V was cut by 8 bases and J by 7 bases, with 20 bases left in between. CDR3 size: 14 residues. CDR1 and CDR2 from the germline V gene are SQVTM and ANQGSEA. CDR3 coding DNA: TGCAGCTACTCAGATTGGGGGGCGCGTGAAAAACTGTTTTTT. The encoded protein is CSYSDWGAREKLFF. The entire variable domain, with the rest obtained from reference TRBV29-1 and TRBJ1-4, is as follows: SAVISQKPSRDICQRGTSLTIQCQVDSQVTMMFWYRQQPGQSLTLIATANQGSEATYESGFVIDKFPISRPNLTFSTLTVSNMSPEDSSIYLCSYSDWGAREKLFFGSGTQLSVL.

This clonotype has at least ten counts. This sequence joins TRBV24-1 and TRBJ2-1, with D possibly TRBD2 on 5 matching bases. V was pared by 0 bases and J by 0 bases, with 8 bases between. CDR1 KGHDR and CDR2 SFDVKD come from the germline V gene. The CDR3 runs to 16 residues. DNA of the CDR3: TGTGCCACCAGTGATTTGGGGGAGAGCTCCTACAATGAGCAGTTCTTC. Translated, it gives CATSDLGESSYNEQFF.

This clonotype was counted between two and nine times. The V gene is TRBV7-9, the J gene TRBJ1-1, with 7 bases matching TRBD1. Germline V lookup: CDR1 SEHNR, CDR2 FQNEAQ (reference sequence). V lost 1 base to trimming and J lost 5 bases; unmatched junction nucleotides: 13. The CDR3 totals 17 residues. CDR3 coding DNA: TGTGCCAGCAGCTTAGGACAGGGAGGGGGCCACGGGACTGAAGCTTTCTTT. This translates into CASSLGQGGGHGTEAFF.

This clonotype was seen repeatedly, ten times or more. J is TRBJ2-1 and V is TRBV5-5; 8 nucleotides agree with TRBD1. Trimming took 0 bases from V and 6 from J; bases not matched to a gene: 5. This CDR3 contains 15 residues. CDR1 SGHKS and CDR2 YYEKEE come from the germline V gene (reference sequence). The chain's CDR3 is CASSLVNQGANEQFF. The CDR3 DNA sequence: TGTGCCAGCAGCTTGGTTAACCAGGGGGCCAATGAGCAGTTCTTC.

This clonotype was seen many times. The chain has TRBV12-3 or TRBV12-4 and TRBJ2-4; D unresolved. The V and J ends lost 5 bases and 0 bases respectively, with 11 bases between them. The CDR3 covers 15 residues. In nucleotides, the CDR3 is TGTGCCAGCAGTCCCCCGGCCTTAGCCAAAAACATTCAGTACTTC. Translation: CASSPPALAKNIQYF.

This chain connects TRBV7-9 to TRBJ2-5; TRBD2 aligns across 9 bases. The germline V gene encodes CDR1 SEHNR and CDR2 FQNEAQ (reference sequence). J was trimmed by 2 bases and V by 4 bases; bases with no gene match: 8. This CDR3 is built from 16 residues. The CDR3 loop reads CASSSPPGLAQETQYF. The CDR3 coding sequence is TGTGCCAGCAGCTCTCCCCCGGGACTAGCACAAGAGACCCAGTACTTC.

The gene calls are TRBV24-1 and TRBJ2-1; D call uncertain. Trimming removed 4 bases from V and 5 bases from J, with 11 bases in between. Germline assignment: CDR1 KGHDR and CDR2 SFDVKD. The CDR3 sequence is 14 residues long. CDR3 coding DNA: TGTGCCACCAGTGAGTTTCACAAGAACAATGAGCAGTTCTTC. This sequence encodes CATSEFHKNNEQFF.

The genes are TRBV12-3 or TRBV12-4 and TRBJ2-1; D gene ambiguous. This CDR3 spans 16 amino acids. The ends were cut back, 3 bases at V and 4 bases at J, with 16 bases in the middle. The CDR3 DNA sequence: TGTGCCAGCAGTTTTCTCCCCGGAAGCTCATACAATGAGCAGTTCTTC. It is translated as CASSFLPGSSYNEQFF.

This clonotype was seen a handful of times. The genes are TRBV9 and TRBJ1-1; 8 bases map to TRBD1. The germline V gene encodes CDR1 SGDLS and CDR2 YYNGEE. The CDR3 length is 15 residues. J gave up 4 bases and V 4 bases, and 9 bases lay outside the gene matches. In DNA, the CDR3 is TGTGCCAGCAGCCCCCACGGACAGGGAATCACTGAAGCTTTCTTT. Translated: CASSPHGQGITEAFF.

This clonotype was counted many times. The chain combines TRBV29-1 with TRBJ2-7; D is undetermined. V lost 3 bases to trimming and J lost 1 base, with 7 bases between them. The CDR3 is made up of 12 amino acids. Germline loops: CDR1 SQVTM, CDR2 ANQGSEA. The DNA of the CDR3 is TGCAGCGTTGATTCTGGGTCCTACGAGCAGTACTTC. It codes for CSVDSGSYEQYF.

This clonotype was seen a handful of times. The chain recombines TRBV20-1 with TRBJ2-1; 8 bases line up with TRBD2. Germline-derived CDR1 and CDR2 are DFQATT and SNEGSKA (reference sequence). V was clipped by 3 bases and J by 8 bases; unmatched bases: 9. The CDR3 loop spans 14 amino acids. DNA of the CDR3: TGCAGTGCTAGCGGAGCGGGAGCGGGAGATGAGCAGTTCTTC. Protein: CSASGAGAGDEQFF.

This clonotype was detected only a few times. This chain connects TRBV7-9 to TRBJ1-1, with TRBD1 as a possible D gene (6 bases). Germline-derived CDR1 and CDR2 are SEHNR and FQNEAQ (reference sequence). This CDR3 spans 15 amino acids. Trimming left V 1 base short and J 11 bases short, with 20 bases between. CDR3 amino acids: CASSLDGTSDLEAFF. The CDR3, as DNA: TGTGCCAGCAGCTTAGATGGGACATCAGATCTCGAGGCTTTCTTT.

This sequence joins TRBV29-1 and TRBJ2-1; 9 positions match TRBD1. V lost 6 bases, J lost 5 bases, and 11 bases stayed unmatched. This CDR3 is built from 15 residues. The V gene's germline CDR1 is SQVTM and CDR2 ANQGSEA. For the CDR3, the DNA is TGCAGCGTCCGCCGGGACAGGGCCCCCCACAATGAGCAGTTCTTC. Protein sequence: CSVRRDRAPHNEQFF.

This clonotype was observed many times. The chain joins TRBV20-1 to TRBJ2-1; 13 positions agree with TRBD2. The ends lost 6 bases at V and 4 bases at J; junction bases unmatched: 9. Per germline, CDR1 DFQATT and CDR2 SNEGSKA (reference sequence). The CDR3 extends over 16 amino acids. The CDR3 DNA reads as TGCAGTGCGAACTTGGGGACTAGCGGGGTGTACAATGAGCAGTTCTTC. It specifies CSANLGTSGVYNEQFF.

This clonotype was picked up many times. The chain links TRBV12-3 or TRBV12-4 to TRBJ2-1; D is uncertain. V was trimmed by 2 bases and J by 6 bases, leaving 17 bases between them. CDR3 size: 16 residues. The CDR3 sequence is CASSLPLIGFTNEQFF. The CDR3 DNA is TGTGCCAGCAGTTTACCCTTAATAGGTTTTACCAATGAGCAGTTCTTC.

This clonotype was counted at least ten times. The gene calls are TRBV18 and TRBJ2-5; D unresolved. The CDR3 length is 12 residues. The V gene lost 2 bases and the J gene lost 5 bases, with 6 bases spanning the gap. Germline V lookup: CDR1 KGHSH, CDR2 LQKENI. CDR3 in DNA: TGTGCCAGCTCACCAACTTGGGAGACCCAGTACTTC. Residues: CASSPTWETQYF.

This clonotype was found many times. J is TRBJ2-7 and V is TRBV12-3 or TRBV12-4; D assignment may be TRBD1 or TRBD2 (5 bases each). This CDR3 spans 11 amino acids. Between the trimmed V and J ends, which lost 6 bases and 6 bases, there was a span of 9 bases. CDR3 in DNA: TGTGCCAGCAGCTCTGGGGGCGAGCAGTACTTC. It yields the protein CASSSGGEQYF.

As DNA, the CDR3 is TGTGCCAGCAGTGAAGCGTTCACAGGGGCCTATGAGCAGTTCTTC. Its protein is CASSEAFTGAYEQFF. The J gene is TRBJ2-1, the V gene TRBV2, with 7 bases matching TRBD1. Germline V gene sequence: CDR1 SNHLY, CDR2 FYNNEI. This CDR3 is built from 15 residues. V lost 0 bases, J lost 8 bases, and 7 bases stayed unmatched.

V gene TRBV7-3 combines with J gene TRBJ2-7; D uncertain. CDR1 and CDR2 (germline): SGHTA, FQGTGA. CDR3 length: 13 residues. The V gene lost 5 bases and the J gene lost 2 bases, with 10 bases spanning the gap. The CDR3 region is CASSTGPAYEQYF. The CDR3 DNA reads TGTGCCAGCAGCACCGGACCAGCCTACGAGCAGTACTTC.

In this sample, this clonotype turned up many times. The CDR3 here is CASSHWGGEQFF. CDR3 sequence (DNA): TGTGCCAGCAGCCATTGGGGGGGTGAGCAGTTCTTC. The gene calls are TRBV3-1 and TRBJ2-1; TRBD2 aligns across 7 bases. V lost 3 bases and J lost 9; bases outside the gene matches: 2. This CDR3 has 12 amino acids. Per the germline V gene, CDR1 is LGHDT and CDR2 is YNNKEL (reference sequence).

This clonotype was seen many times. The rearrangement joins TRBV7-6 to TRBJ1-1; 9 bases are shared with TRBD1. CDR1 and CDR2 from the germline V gene are SGHVS and FNYEAQ. V shed 5 bases, J shed 1 base, and the junction held 11 bases outside the gene matches. CDR3 size: 17 residues. This CDR3 reads CASSGLVPDRGNTEAFF. The CDR3 nucleotides read TGTGCCAGCAGCGGATTGGTACCGGACAGGGGGAACACTGAAGCTTTCTTT.

The V and J genes are TRBV28 and TRBJ2-7, with 9 bases lining up with TRBD1. Germline CDR1 MDHEN, CDR2 SYDVKM. V shed 5 bases and J 5 bases; nucleotides not matched to a gene: 13. The length of the CDR3 is 16 residues. DNA for the CDR3: TGTGCCAGCAGTCCCCTCGGGACAGGGAGTCTACACGAGCAGTACTTC. This codes for CASSPLGTGSLHEQYF.

This clonotype has ten or more counts. The rearrangement joins TRBV3-1 to TRBJ2-3; D unresolved. The germline V gene has CDR1 LGHDT and CDR2 YNNKEL (reference sequence). V was trimmed by 3 bases and J by 2 bases, leaving 6 bases between them. The CDR3 covers 13 residues. The CDR3 DNA reads TGTGCCAGCAGCCACCATAACACAGATACGCAGTATTTT. This codes for CASSHHNTDTQYF.

This clonotype occurred many times. The chain joins TRBV29-1 to TRBJ1-1; unclear D gene. In germline, CDR1 is SQVTM, CDR2 ANQGSEA. Trimming removed 3 bases from V and 1 base from J, with 6 bases in between. CDR3 length: 12 amino acids. For the CDR3, the DNA is TGCAGCGTTGACACAGCGAACACTGAAGCTTTCTTT. This encodes CSVDTANTEAFF.